This T cell receptor beta chain was sequenced in a study of blood T cell repertoires in COVID-19. As for the study in general: Samples taken during acute and convalescent COVID-19 were collected in the United States, Italy and Spain. Sources were T cells, B-cell-depleted T cells, or PBMCs; the material itself was cDNA or gDNA.

The CDR3 loop spans 16 amino acids. Germline V CDR1 and CDR2: LGHDT, YNNKEL (reference sequence). V was pared by 4 bases and J by 5 bases, with 12 bases of the junction left unmatched. This clone was recorded only once. Sequencing was performed with immunoSEQ multiplex PCR; in TCRdb, only in-frame clones are kept and a portion is missing. The data contain 25,000 to 35,000 clones, 70% to 85% of them seen just once; the ten biggest clones take up about 39%. The rearrangement uses TRBV3-1 (or the pseudogene TRBV3-2) and TRBJ2-5; the match to TRBD2 covers 8 bases. Sequencing used peripheral blood. The receptor's source is a woman older than 75 with acute or convalescent COVID-19. Here the CDR3 DNA reads TGTGCCAGCAGCCGTCTAGGAGCGGGAGCGAGGGAGACCCAGTACTTC. Protein sequence: CASSRLGAGARETQYF.